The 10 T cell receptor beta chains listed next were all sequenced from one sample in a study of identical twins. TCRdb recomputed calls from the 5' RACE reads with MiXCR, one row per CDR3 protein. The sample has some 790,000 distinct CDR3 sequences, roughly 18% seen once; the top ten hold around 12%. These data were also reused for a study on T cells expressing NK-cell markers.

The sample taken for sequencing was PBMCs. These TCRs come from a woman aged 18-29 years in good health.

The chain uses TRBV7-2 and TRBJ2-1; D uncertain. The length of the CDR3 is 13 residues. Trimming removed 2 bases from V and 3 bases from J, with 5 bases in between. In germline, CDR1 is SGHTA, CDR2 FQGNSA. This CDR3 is CASSLTIYNEQFF. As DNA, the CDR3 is TGTGCCAGCAGCTTAACGATCTACAATGAGCAGTTCTTC.

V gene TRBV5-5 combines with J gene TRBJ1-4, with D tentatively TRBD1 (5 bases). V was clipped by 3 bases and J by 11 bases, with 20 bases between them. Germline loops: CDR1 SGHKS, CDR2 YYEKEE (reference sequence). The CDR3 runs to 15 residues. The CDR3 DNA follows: TGTGCCAGCAGCTCCTTGGGGCTTCCCGGGGAGAAACTGTTTTTT. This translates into CASSSLGLPGEKLFF.

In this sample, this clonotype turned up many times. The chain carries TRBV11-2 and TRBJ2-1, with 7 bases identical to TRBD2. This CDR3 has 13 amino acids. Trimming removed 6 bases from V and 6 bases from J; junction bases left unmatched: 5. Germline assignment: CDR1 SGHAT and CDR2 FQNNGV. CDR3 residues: CASSLGGANEQFF. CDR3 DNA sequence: TGTGCCAGCAGTTTGGGAGGGGCCAATGAGCAGTTCTTC.

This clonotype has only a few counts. CDR3 loop: CASNVSPKAGQDTQYF. In DNA, the CDR3 is TGTGCCAGCAACGTTAGCCCAAAAGCTGGACAAGATACGCAGTATTTT. The chain links TRBV6-1 to TRBJ2-3; a weak D match, TRBD1 (5 bases). Looked up from germline, CDR1 is MNHNS and CDR2 is SASEGT. CDR3 length: 16 amino acids. Between the trimmed V and J ends, which lost 7 bases and 5 bases, there was a span of 22 bases.

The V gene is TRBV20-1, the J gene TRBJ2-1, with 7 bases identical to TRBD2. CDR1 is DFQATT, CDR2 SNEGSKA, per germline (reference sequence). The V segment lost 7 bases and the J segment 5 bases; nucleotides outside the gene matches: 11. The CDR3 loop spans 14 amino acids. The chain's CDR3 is CSGEPGLLNNEQFF. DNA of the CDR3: TGCAGTGGTGAGCCGGGACTATTGAACAATGAGCAGTTCTTC.

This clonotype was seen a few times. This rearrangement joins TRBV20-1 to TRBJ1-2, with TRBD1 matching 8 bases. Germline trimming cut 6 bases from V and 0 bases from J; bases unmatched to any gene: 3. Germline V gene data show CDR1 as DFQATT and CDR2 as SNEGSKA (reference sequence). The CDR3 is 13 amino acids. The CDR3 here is CSARTGTNYGYTF. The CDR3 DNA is TGCAGTGCCCGGACAGGGACTAACTATGGCTACACCTTC.

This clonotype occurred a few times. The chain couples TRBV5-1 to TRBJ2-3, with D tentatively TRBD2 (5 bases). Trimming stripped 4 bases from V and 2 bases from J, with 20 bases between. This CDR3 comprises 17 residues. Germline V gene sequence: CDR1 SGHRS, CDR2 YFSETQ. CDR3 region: CASSLGPERGDTDTQYF. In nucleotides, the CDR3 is TGCGCCAGCAGCCTGGGCCCAGAACGGGGTGACACAGATACGCAGTATTTT.

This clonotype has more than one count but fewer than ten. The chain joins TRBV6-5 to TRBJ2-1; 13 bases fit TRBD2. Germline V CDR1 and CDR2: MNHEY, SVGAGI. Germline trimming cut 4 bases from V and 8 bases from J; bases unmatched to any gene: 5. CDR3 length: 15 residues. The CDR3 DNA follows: TGTGCCAGCAGTTTCCGGACTAGCGGGAGCGATGAGCAGTTCTTC. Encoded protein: CASSFRTSGSDEQFF.

CDR3 loop: CASTGGPYEQYF. In nucleotides, the CDR3 is TGTGCCAGCACCGGGGGGCCCTACGAGCAGTACTTC. The chain is built from TRBV12-3 or TRBV12-4 and TRBJ2-7; D is possibly TRBD2 (7 bases). The V and J ends lost 7 bases and 2 bases respectively, with 9 bases between them. This CDR3 has 12 amino acids.

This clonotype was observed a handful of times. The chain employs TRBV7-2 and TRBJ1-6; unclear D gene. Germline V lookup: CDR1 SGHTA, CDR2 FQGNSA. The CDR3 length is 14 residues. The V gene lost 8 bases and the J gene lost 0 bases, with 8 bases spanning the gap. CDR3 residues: CASGVSSYNSPLHF. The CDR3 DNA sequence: TGTGCCAGCGGAGTAAGCTCCTATAATTCACCCCTCCACTTT.